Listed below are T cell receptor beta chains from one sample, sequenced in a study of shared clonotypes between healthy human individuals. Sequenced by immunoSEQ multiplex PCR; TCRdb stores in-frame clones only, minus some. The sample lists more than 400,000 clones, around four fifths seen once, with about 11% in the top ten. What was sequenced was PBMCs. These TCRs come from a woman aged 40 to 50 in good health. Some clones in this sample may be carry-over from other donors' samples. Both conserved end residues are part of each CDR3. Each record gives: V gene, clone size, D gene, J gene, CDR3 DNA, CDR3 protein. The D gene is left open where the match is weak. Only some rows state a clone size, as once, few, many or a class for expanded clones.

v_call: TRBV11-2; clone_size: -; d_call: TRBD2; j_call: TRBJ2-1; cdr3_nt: TGTGCCAGCAGCTCCAGCGGGACCAACAATGAGCAGTTCTTC; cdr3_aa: CASSSSGTNNEQFF
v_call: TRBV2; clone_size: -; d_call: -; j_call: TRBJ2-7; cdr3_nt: TGTGCCAGCAAAGCGGTCTACGAGCAGTACTTC; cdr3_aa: CASKAVYEQYF
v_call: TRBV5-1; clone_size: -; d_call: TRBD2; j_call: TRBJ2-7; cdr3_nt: TGCGCCAGCAGCTTGGATCTAGCGGGCTCCTACGAGCAGTACTTC; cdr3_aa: CASSLDLAGSYEQYF
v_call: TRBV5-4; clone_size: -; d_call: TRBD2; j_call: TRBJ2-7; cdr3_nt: TGTGCCAGCAGCTTGCAACTCGGTGGCGGGAGGGGACTCTACGAGCAGTACTTC; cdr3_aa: CASSLQLGGGRGLYEQYF
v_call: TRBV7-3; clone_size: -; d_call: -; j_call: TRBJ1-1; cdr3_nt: TGTGCCAGCAGCTCACGGGGGGGCACTGAAGCTTTCTTT; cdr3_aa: CASSSRGGTEAFF
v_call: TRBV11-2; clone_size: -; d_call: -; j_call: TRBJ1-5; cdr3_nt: TGTGCCAGCAGCTTAGGGTCTTTGCGGCCCCAGCATTTT; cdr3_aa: CASSLGSLRPQHF
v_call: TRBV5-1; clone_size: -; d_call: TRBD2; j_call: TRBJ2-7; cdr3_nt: TGCGCCAGCAGCATGGCGGGGGGGACTACCTCCTACGAGCAGTACTTC; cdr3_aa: CASSMAGGTTSYEQYF
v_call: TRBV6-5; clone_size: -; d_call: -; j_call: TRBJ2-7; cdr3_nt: TGTGCCGTTCAGACAGATTCCTACGAGCAGTACTTC; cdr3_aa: CAVQTDSYEQYF
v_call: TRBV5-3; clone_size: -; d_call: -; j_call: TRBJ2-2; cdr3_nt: TGTGCCAGAAGCTCGGGTCCGGAGCTGTTTTTT; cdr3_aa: CARSSGPELFF
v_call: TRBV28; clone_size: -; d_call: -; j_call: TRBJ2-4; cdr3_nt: TGTGCCAGCAGTTTATGGATCGGGGACCCCCGGGCCAAAAACATTCAGTACTTC; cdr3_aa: CASSLWIGDPRAKNIQYF
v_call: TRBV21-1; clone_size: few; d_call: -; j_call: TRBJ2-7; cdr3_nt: TGTGCCAGCAGCAAGAGGACTAGCAGAACCTACGAGCAGTACTTC; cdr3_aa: CASSKRTSRTYEQYF
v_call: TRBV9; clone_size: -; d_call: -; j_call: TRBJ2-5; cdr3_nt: TGTGCCAGCAGCGTAGGAGCGGCAGGGGATCTTCAAGAGACCCAGTACTTC; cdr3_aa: CASSVGAAGDLQETQYF
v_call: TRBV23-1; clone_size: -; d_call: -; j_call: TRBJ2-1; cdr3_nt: TGCGCCAGCAGTCCCTTAACAGGGAGAGATGAGCAGTTCTTC; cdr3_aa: CASSPLTGRDEQFF
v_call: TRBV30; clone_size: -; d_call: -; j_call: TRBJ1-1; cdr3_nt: TGTGCCTGGAGCCGGGACGGTTTGAACACTGAAGCTTTCTTT; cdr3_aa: CAWSRDGLNTEAFF
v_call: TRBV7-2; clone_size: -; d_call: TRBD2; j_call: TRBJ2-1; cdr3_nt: TGTGCCAGCAGCTTAGTGGCGGGAGGCGGAGGCTACAATGAGCAGTTCTTC; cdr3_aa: CASSLVAGGGGYNEQFF
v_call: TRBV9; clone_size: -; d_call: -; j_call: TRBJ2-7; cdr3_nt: TGTGCCAGCACTCCGGGACACGAGTACTACGAGCAGTACTTC; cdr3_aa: CASTPGHEYYEQYF
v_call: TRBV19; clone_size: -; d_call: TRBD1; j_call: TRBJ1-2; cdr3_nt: TGTGCCAGTAGGAATACCGGGACAGGGGGCTCAGGCTACACCTTC; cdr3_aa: CASRNTGTGGSGYTF